This T cell receptor beta chain was recovered during a study of blood T cell dynamics during melanoma immunotherapy. Study results and caveats: Among sorted CD8+ subsets, immune-effector cells had the highest clonality and cell-free DNA similarity.

This clone was recorded once. What it recognizes is unknown. The sample's time point: pre-treatment baseline. Blood was drawn before treatment and at week 3 after checkpoint blockade. Each sorted CD8+ T cell subset had its entire DNA loaded. Sequenced by immunoSEQ multiplex PCR; TCRdb stores in-frame clones only, minus some. Of some 13,000 clones in the sample, roughly 94% were seen once. V was clipped by 3 bases and J by 4 bases, with 4 bases between them. This CDR3 region has 11 residues. Germline CDR1 and CDR2: SGHTA and FQGNSA. The sample here was effector memory CD8+ T cells from blood, taken from a patient treated with checkpoint blockade. V is TRBV7-2 and J is TRBJ2-7; D is ambiguous. This clonotype originated in a human donor with melanoma. CDR3 nucleotide sequence: TGTGCCAGCAGCTTCCAATACGAGCAGTACTTC. Translated: CASSFQYEQYF.